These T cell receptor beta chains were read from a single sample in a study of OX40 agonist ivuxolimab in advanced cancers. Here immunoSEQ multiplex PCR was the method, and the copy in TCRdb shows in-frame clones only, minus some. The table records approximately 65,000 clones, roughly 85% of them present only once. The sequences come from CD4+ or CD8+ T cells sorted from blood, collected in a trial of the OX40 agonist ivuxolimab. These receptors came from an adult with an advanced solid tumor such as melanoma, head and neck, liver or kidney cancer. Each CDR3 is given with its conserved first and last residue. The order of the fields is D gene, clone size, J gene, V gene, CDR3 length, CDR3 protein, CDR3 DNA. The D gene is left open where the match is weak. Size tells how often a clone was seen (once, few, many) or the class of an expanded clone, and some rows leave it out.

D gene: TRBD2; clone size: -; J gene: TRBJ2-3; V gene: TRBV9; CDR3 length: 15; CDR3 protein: CASSNGLAATDTQYF; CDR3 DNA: TGTGCCAGCAGCAACGGACTAGCGGCCACAGATACGCAGTATTTT
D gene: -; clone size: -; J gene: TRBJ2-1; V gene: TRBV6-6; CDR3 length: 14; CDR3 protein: CASVRPGAHNEQFF; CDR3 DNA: TGTGCCAGCGTCAGGCCGGGGGCCCACAATGAGCAGTTCTTC
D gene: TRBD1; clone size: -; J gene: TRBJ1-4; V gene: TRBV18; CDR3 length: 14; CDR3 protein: CASSPGQGFKKLFF; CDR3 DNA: TGTGCCAGCTCACCGGGACAGGGTTTTAAAAAACTGTTTTTT
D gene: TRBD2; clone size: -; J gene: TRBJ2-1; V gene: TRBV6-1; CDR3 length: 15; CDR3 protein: CASSENAGGYNEQFF; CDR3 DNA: TGTGCCAGCAGTGAAAACGCCGGGGGGTACAATGAGCAGTTCTTC
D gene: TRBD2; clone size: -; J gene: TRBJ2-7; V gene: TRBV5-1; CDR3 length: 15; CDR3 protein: CASSLETGGPYEQYF; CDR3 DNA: TGCGCCAGCAGCTTGGAAACGGGAGGGCCCTACGAGCAGTACTTC
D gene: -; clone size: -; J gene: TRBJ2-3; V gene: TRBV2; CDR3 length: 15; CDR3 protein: CASSEARAGSDTQYF; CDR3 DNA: TGTGCCAGCAGTGAAGCGCGTGCGGGCTCAGATACGCAGTATTTT
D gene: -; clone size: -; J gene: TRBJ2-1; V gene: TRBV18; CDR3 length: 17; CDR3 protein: CASSPRPSASSYNEQFF; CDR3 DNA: TGTGCCAGCTCACCCAGGCCTAGCGCGAGCTCCTACAATGAGCAGTTCTTC
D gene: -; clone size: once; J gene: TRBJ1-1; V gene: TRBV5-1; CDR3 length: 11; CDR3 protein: CASRGEAEAFF; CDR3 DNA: TGCGCCAGCAGGGGGGAGGCAGAAGCTTTCTTT
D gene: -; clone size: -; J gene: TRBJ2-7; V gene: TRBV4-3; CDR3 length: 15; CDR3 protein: CASSQGRLSSYEQYF; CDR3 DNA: TGCGCCAGCAGCCAAGGACGGTTAAGCTCCTACGAGCAGTACTTC
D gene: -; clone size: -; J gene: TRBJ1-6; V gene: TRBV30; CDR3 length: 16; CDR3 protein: CALSTARSSYNSPLHF; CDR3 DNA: TGTGCCTTATCCACAGCTAGGAGCTCCTATAATTCACCCCTCCACTTT
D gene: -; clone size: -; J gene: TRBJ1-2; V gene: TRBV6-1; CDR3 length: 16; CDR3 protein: CASSEATFRLNYGYTF; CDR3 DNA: TGTGCCAGCAGTGAAGCGACGTTCCGTTTGAACTATGGCTACACCTTC
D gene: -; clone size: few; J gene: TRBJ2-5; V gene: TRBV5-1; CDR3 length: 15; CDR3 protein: CASSNQGSGRKTQYF; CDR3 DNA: TGCGCCAGCAGCAATCAGGGGAGTGGGCGAAAGACCCAGTACTTC
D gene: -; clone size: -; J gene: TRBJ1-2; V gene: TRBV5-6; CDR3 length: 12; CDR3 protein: CASSLAISGYTF; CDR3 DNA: TGTGCCAGCAGCTTGGCAATCAGTGGCTACACCTTC
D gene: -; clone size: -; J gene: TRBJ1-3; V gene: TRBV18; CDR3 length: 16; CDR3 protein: CASSPGGASSGNTIYF; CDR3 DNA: TGTGCCAGCTCACCAGGCGGGGCGAGCTCTGGAAACACCATATATTTT
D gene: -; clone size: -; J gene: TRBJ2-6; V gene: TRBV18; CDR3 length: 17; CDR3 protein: CASSPLGWGSGANVLTF; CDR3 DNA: TGTGCCTCCAGCCCCCTCGGGTGGGGGTCTGGGGCCAACGTCCTGACTTTC
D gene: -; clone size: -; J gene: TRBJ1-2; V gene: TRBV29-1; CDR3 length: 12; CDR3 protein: CSVAGTAYGYTF; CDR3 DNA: TGCAGCGTAGCCGGGACCGCTTATGGCTACACCTTC
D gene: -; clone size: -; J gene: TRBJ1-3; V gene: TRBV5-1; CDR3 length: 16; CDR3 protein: CASSFSGDTSGNTIYF; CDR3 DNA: TGCGCCAGCAGCTTCTCCGGGGACACCTCTGGAAACACCATATATTTT
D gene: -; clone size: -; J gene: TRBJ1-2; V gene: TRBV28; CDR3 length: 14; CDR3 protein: CASSLVQGWSGYTF; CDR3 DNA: TGTGCCAGCAGTTTAGTTCAGGGATGGAGTGGCTACACCTTC
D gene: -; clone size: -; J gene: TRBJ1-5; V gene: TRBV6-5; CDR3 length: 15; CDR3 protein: CASRVWQNSNQPQHF; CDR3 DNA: TGTGCCAGCAGAGTTTGGCAGAATAGCAATCAGCCCCAGCATTTT
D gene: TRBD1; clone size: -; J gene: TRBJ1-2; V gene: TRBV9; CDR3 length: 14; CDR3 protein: CASSVGQGGYGYTF; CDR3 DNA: TGTGCCAGCAGCGTCGGACAGGGAGGCTATGGCTACACCTTC
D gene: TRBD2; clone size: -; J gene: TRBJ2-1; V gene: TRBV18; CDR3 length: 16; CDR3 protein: CASSPRLLAGENEQFF; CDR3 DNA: TGTGCCAGCTCACCACGTCTTCTAGCGGGGGAGAATGAGCAGTTCTTC
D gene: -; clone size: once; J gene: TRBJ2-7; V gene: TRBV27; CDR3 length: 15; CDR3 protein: CASRRSGPSSYEQYF; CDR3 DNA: TGTGCCAGCCGGAGGTCAGGACCCAGCTCCTACGAGCAGTACTTC
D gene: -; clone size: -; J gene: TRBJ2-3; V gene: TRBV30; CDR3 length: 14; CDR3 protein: CAWTGAPSTDTQYF; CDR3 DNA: TGTGCCTGGACAGGGGCCCCTAGCACAGATACGCAGTATTTT
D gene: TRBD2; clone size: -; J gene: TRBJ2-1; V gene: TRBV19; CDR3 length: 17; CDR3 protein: CASSKPRASGSGNEQFF; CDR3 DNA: TGTGCCAGTAGTAAGCCCCGGGCTAGCGGGAGTGGGAATGAGCAGTTCTTC
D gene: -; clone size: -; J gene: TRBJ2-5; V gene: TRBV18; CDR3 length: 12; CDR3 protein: CASSPVEETQYF; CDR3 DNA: TGTGCCAGCTCACCGGTGGAAGAGACCCAGTACTTC
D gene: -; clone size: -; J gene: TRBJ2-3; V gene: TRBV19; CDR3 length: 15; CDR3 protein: CASSIWYSSTDTQYF; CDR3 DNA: TGTGCCAGTAGTATCTGGTACAGTAGCACAGATACGCAGTATTTT
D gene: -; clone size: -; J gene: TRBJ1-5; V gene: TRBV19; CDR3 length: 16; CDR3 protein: CASSIWVSGTNQPQHF; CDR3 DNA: TGTGCCAGTAGTATATGGGTGTCGGGGACCAATCAGCCCCAGCATTTT
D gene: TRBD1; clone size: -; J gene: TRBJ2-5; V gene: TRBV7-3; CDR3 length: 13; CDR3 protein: CASSQARGETQYF; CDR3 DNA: TGTGCCAGCAGCCAAGCCAGGGGGGAGACCCAGTACTTC
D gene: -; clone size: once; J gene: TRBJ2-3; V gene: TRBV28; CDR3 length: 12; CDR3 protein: CASSLLADTQYF; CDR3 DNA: TGTGCCAGCAGTTTACTAGCAGATACGCAGTATTTT
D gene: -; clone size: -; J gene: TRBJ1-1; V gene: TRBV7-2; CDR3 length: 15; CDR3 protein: CASSLVTVLNTEAFF; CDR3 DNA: TGTGCCAGCAGCTTAGTGACAGTATTAAACACTGAAGCTTTCTTT
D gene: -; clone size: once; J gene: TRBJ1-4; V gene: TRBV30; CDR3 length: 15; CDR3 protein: CAWTSREGLNEKLFF; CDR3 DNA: TGTGCCTGGACCTCGCGGGAGGGACTTAATGAAAAACTGTTTTTT